These 8 T cell receptor beta chains came from one sample sequenced in a study of cytomegalovirus exposure and HLA in healthy donors (dated 2017 in TCRdb). The library was made by the immunoSEQ multiplex PCR assay. For the multiplex PCR, a mixture combining 60 forward primers for TCR Vbeta segments and 13 reverse primers for TCR Jbeta segments was used. TCRdb carries this immuneACCESS record with in-frame sequences only. Its versions omit some clonotypes, under half of them owing to an unresolved V gene in the studies checked, with the rest unexplained. The sample table shows about 85,000 clones, and about four fifths are seen once. Approximately 30% of the sample is held by the ten biggest clonotypes. Material: PBMCs. Every receptor here comes from a man aged 50 to 59 in good health and CMV-seropositive.

The chain recombines TRBV4-2 with TRBJ2-7; 8 bases map to TRBD1. CDR3 length equals 15 residues. J gave up 3 bases and V 4 bases, and 8 bases lay outside the gene matches. The germline CDR1 and CDR2 sequences are LGHNA and YNFKEQ. In nucleotides, the CDR3 is TGTGCCAGCAGCCTCCTGCGGACAGGGCACTACGAGCAGTACTTC. The encoded protein is CASSLLRTGHYEQYF.

V usage is TRBV27 and J usage is TRBJ1-4; TRBD1 matches 12 bases. With V trimmed by 6 bases and J by 6 bases, 11 bases remained unmatched. The CDR3 is 17 amino acids. Germline CDR1 is MNHEY and CDR2 is SMNVEV (reference sequence). The CDR3 reads CASRPGTGGAGDEKLFF. The CDR3 region has the DNA TGTGCCAGCAGACCCGGGACAGGGGGCGCCGGGGATGAAAAACTGTTTTTT.

The rearrangement links TRBV7-2 to TRBJ2-1; no clear D gene. The length of the CDR3 is 14 residues. Germline V gene data show CDR1 as SGHTA and CDR2 as FQGNSA. V lost 1 base and J lost 5, with 9 bases in between. The CDR3 sequence: CASSLGPDNNEQFF. CDR3 DNA: TGTGCCAGCAGCTTAGGGCCTGATAACAATGAGCAGTTCTTC.

A remark on this clone: The junction does not match germline at one end; this may be a read error. This sequence joins TRBV7-9 and TRBJ2-6; 8 positions agree with TRBD1. In germline, CDR1 is SEHNR, CDR2 FQNEAQ (reference sequence). CDR3 length: 15 residues. The CDR3 reads CSSSKGQGGANVLTF. The CDR3 DNA is TGTTCCAGCAGCAAAGGACAGGGTGGGGCCAACGTCCTGACTTTC. The entire variable domain, with the rest obtained from reference TRBV7-9 and TRBJ2-6, is as follows: DTGVSQNPRHKITKRGQNVTFRCDPISEHNRLYWYRQTLGQGPEFLTYFQNEAQLEKSRLLSDRFSAERPKGSFSTLEIQRTEQGDSAMYLCSSSKGQGGANVLTFGAGSRLTVL.

The rearrangement joins TRBV6-5 to TRBJ2-2, with D possibly TRBD1 on 6 matching bases. The germline V gene encodes CDR1 MNHEY and CDR2 SVGAGI. With 6 bases removed from V and 4 bases from J, the gap between germline ends came to 9 bases. The CDR3 spans 13 residues. The CDR3 is CASRRGFTGELFF. The CDR3, as DNA: TGTGCCAGCAGGAGGGGGTTCACCGGGGAGCTGTTTTTT.

The V and J genes are TRBV28 and TRBJ1-5, with a tentative D call TRBD1 (6 bases). Germline V CDR1 and CDR2: MDHEN, SYDVKM. Trimming shortened V by 6 bases and J by 3 bases, and 15 bases separated the two germline ends. This CDR3 region has 15 residues. CDR3 in amino acids: CASRPAGVDNQPQHF. The CDR3, as DNA: TGTGCCAGCAGGCCTGCAGGGGTTGACAATCAGCCCCAGCATTTT.

The V call is TRBV6-1, the J call TRBJ2-2; D is perhaps TRBD1 (6 bases). Trimming pared 3 bases from V and 4 bases from J, leaving 12 bases between. This CDR3 region has 15 residues. CDR1 is MNHNS, CDR2 SASEGT, per germline. The chain's CDR3 is CASSDGGQLTGELFF. The CDR3 region has the DNA TGTGCCAGCAGTGATGGCGGACAGCTCACCGGGGAGCTGTTTTTT.

This chain uses TRBV14 with TRBJ2-1; 9 bases align to TRBD2. This CDR3 has 15 residues. Germline loops: CDR1 SGHDN, CDR2 FVKESK. V was pared by 4 bases and J by 10 bases, with 11 bases of the junction left unmatched. The CDR3 sequence is CASSPSGIAPEEQFF. DNA of the CDR3: TGTGCCAGCAGCCCTAGCGGGATAGCCCCTGAGGAGCAGTTCTTC.